This section outlines one T cell receptor beta chain sequence together with its context. No antigen is known for it. The sample comes from a study of cytomegalovirus exposure and HLA in healthy donors. Study-wide results and caveats: Subsequent analysis of the roughly 120 validation repertoires found a tendency for first-cohort TCR clusters to co-occur.

Libraries were prepared by immunoSEQ multiplex PCR; TCRdb keeps only in-frame clonotypes and omits some of them. The sample includes roughly 300,000 clones, roughly 90% of them seen just once. After removal of 7 bases from V and 4 bases from J, the junction contained 3 bases not matched to a gene. The CDR3 has 12 residues. Germline lookup yields CDR1 SNHLY and CDR2 FYNNEI. The J gene is TRBJ2-5, the V gene TRBV2; 7 bases map to TRBD1. This clonotype was obtained from a woman aged 18-29 years in good health and CMV-seronegative. Sequencing was carried out using PBMCs. The CDR3 DNA reads TGTGCCAGCATCCGGGACAGAGAGACCCAGTACTTC. Translated, it gives CASIRDRETQYF.